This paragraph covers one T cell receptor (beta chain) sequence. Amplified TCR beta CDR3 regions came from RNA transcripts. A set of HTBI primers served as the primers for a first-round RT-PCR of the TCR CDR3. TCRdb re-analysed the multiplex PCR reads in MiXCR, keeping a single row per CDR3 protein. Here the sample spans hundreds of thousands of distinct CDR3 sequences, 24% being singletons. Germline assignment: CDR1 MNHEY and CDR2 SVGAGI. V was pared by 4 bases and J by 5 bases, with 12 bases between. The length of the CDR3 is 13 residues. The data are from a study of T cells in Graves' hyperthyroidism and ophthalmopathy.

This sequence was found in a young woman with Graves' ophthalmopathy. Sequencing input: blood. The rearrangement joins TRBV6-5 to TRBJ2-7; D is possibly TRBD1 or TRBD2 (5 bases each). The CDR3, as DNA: TGTGCCAGCAGTTCTCTTCGGGGCCACGAGCAGTACTTC. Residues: CASSSLRGHEQYF.